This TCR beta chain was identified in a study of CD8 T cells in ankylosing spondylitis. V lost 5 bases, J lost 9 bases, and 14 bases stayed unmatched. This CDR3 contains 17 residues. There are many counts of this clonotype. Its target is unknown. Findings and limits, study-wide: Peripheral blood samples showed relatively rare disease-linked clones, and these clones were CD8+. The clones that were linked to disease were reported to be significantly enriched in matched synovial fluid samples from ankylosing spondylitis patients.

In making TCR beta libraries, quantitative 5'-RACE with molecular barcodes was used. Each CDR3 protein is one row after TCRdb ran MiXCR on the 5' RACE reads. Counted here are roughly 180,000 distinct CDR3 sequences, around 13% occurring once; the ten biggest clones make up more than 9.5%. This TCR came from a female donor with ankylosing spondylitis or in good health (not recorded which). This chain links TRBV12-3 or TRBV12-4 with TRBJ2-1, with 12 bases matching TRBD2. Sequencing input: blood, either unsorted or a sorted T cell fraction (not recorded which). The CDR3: CASSPILTSGSTGEQFF. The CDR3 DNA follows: TGTGCCAGCAGTCCAATACTGACTAGCGGGAGTACCGGTGAGCAGTTCTTC.